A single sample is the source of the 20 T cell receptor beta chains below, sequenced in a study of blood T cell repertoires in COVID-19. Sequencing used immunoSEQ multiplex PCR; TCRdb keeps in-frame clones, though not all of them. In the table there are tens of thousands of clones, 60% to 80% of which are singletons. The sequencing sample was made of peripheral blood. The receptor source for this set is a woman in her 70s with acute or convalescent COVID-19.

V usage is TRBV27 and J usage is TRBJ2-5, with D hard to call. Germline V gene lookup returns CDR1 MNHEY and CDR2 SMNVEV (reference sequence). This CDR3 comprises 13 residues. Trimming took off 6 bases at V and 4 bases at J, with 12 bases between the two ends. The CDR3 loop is CASSLVQAETQYF. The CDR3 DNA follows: TGTGCCAGCAGCTTAGTGCAAGCAGAGACCCAGTACTTC.

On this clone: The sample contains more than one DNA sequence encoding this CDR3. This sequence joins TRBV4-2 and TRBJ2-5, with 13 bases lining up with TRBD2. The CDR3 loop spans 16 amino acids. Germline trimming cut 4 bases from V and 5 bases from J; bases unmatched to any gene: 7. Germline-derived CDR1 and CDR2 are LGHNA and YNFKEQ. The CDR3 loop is CASSLTSGGAQETQYF. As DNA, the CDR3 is TGTGCCAGCAGCCTTACTAGCGGGGGGGCGCAGGAGACCCAGTACTTC.

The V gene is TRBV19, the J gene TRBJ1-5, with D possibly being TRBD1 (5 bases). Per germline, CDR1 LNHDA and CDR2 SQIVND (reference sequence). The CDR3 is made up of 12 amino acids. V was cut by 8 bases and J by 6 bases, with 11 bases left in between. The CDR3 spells CASCRVGQPQHF. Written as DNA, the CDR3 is TGTGCCAGTTGCAGGGTCGGTCAGCCCCAGCATTTT.

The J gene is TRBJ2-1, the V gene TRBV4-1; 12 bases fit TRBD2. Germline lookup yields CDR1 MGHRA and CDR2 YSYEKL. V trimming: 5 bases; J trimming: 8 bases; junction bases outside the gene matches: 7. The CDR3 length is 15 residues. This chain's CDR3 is CASSLTSGRADEQFF. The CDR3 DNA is TGCGCCAGCAGCTTGACTAGCGGGAGAGCAGATGAGCAGTTCTTC.

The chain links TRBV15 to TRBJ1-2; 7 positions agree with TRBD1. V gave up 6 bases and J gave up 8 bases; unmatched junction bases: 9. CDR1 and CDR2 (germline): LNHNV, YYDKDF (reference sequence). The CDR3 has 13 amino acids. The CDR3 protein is CATSLRGPYGYTF. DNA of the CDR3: TGTGCCACCAGTTTGAGGGGGCCGTACGGCTACACCTTC.

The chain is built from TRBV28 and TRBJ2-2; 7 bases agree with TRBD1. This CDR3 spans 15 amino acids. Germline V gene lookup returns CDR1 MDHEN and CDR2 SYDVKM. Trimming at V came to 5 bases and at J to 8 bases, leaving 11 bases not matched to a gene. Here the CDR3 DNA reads TGTGCCAGCAGTCTAACAGGGGACGCGAGAGGGGAGCTGTTTTTT. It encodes CASSLTGDARGELFF.

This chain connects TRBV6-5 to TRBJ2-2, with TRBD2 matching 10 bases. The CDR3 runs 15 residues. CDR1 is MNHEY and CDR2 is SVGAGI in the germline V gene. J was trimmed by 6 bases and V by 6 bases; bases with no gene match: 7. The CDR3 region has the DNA TGTGCCAGCAGGGTTAGCGGGGGGCGGCCCGGGGAGCTGTTTTTT. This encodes CASRVSGGRPGELFF.

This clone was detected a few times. CDR3 coding DNA: TGTGCCAGCAGCTCGCCGACAGGGCCAGGTAGCACTGAAGCTTTCTTT. Protein: CASSSPTGPGSTEAFF. The V and J genes are TRBV5-6 and TRBJ1-1, with 7 bases aligning to TRBD1. This CDR3 is built from 16 residues. CDR1 is SGHDT, CDR2 YYEEEE, per germline. Losses at the gene ends were 3 bases for V and 4 bases for J; bases not matched to a gene: 12.

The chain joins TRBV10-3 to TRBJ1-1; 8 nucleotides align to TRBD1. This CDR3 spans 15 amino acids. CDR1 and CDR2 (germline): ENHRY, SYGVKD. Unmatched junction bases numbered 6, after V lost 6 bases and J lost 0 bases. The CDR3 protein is CAISGQGGMNTEAFF. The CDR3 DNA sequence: TGTGCCATCAGCGGACAGGGAGGTATGAACACTGAAGCTTTCTTT.

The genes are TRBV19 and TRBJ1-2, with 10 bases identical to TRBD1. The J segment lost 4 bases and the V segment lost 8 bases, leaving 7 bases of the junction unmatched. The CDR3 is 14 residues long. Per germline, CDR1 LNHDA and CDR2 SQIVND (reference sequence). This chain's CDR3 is CASHRQGASYGYTF. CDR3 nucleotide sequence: TGTGCCAGTCACCGACAGGGGGCAAGCTATGGCTACACCTTC.

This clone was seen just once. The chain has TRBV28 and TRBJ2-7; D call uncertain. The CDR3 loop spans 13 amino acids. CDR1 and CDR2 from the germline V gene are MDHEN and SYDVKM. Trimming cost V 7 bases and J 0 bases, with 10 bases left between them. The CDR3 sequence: CASKTGSSYEQYF. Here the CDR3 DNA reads TGTGCCAGCAAAACGGGTAGCTCCTACGAGCAGTACTTC.

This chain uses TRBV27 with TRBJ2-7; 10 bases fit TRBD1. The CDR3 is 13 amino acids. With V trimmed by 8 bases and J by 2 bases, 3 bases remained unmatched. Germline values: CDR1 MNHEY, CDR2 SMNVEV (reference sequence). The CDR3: CASGTGAAYEQYF. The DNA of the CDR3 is TGTGCCAGCGGGACAGGGGCGGCCTACGAGCAGTACTTC.

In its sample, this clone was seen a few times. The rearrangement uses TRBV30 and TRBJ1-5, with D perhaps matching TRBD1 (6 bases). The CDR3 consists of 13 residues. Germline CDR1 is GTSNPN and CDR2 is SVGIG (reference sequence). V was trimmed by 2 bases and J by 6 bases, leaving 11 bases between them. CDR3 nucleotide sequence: TGTGCCTGGAGTTTGGGGGCCGGTCAGCCCCAGCATTTT. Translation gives CAWSLGAGQPQHF. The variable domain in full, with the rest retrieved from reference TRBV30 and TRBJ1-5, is SQTIHQWPATLVQPVGSPLSLECTVEGTSNPNLYWYRQAAGRGLQLLFYSVGIGQISSEVPQNLSASRPQDRQFILSSKKLLLSDSGFYLCAWSLGAGQPQHFGDGTRLSIL.

CDR3 nucleotides: TGTGCCAGCAGTGATTCAGGGGACACCGGGGAGCTGTTTTTT. Amino acid sequence: CASSDSGDTGELFF. This chain uses TRBV25-1 with TRBJ2-2, with D possibly being TRBD1 (6 bases). V was trimmed by 3 bases and J by 3 bases, leaving 8 bases between them. CDR3 length: 14 residues. Per the germline V gene, CDR1 is MGHDK and CDR2 is SYGVNS.

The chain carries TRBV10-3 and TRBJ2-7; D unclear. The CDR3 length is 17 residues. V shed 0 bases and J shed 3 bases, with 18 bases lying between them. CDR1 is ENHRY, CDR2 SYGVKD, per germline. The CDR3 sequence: CAISESGQPTSVYEQYF. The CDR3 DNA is TGTGCCATCAGTGAGTCGGGCCAGCCCACCTCAGTCTACGAGCAGTACTTC.

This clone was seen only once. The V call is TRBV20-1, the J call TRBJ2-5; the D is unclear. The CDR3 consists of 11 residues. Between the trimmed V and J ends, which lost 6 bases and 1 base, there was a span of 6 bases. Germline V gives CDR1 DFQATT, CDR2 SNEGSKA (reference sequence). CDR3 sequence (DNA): TGCAGTGCCGAAGCCCAAGAGACCCAGTACTTC. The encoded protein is CSAEAQETQYF.

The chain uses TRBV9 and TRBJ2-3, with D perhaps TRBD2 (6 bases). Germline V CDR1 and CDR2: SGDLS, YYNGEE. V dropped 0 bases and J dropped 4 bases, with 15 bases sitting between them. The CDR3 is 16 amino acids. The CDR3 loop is CASSVVGGGRPDTQYF. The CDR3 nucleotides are TGTGCCAGCAGCGTAGTTGGGGGAGGTCGTCCAGATACGCAGTATTTT.

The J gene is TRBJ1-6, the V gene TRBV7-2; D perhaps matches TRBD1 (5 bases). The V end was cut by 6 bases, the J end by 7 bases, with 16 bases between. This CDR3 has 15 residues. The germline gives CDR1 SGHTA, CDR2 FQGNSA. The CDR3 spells CASRPTGGVNSPLHF. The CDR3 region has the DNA TGTGCCAGCAGGCCCACCGGAGGGGTCAATTCACCCCTCCACTTT.

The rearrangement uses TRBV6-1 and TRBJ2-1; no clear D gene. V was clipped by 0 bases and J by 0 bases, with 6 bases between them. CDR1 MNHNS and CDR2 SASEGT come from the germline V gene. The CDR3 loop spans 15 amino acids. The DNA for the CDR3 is TGTGCCAGCAGTGAAGCAAGAGGCTCCTACAATGAGCAGTTCTTC. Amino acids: CASSEARGSYNEQFF.

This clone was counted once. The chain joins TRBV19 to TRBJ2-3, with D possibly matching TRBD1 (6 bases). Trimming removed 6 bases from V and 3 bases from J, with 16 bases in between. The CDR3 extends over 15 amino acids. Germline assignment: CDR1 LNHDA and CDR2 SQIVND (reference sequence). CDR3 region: CASRPTGKRTDTQYF. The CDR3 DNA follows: TGTGCCAGTAGGCCTACAGGGAAGAGGACAGATACGCAGTATTTT.